This T cell receptor beta chain appears in the sequencing data of a study of beta chain features in type 1 diabetes (dated by TCRdb to about 2018). Regarding the research as a whole: No differences in mean age, gender distribution, total cell number or subset yield were found between patients and healthy donors. A total of roughly 98,000,000 sorted cells were examined across all samples, and a strong correlation was observed between cell number per subset and RNA yield. The study compared TCRB repertoires of sorted circulating CD4+ T cell subsets between recently diagnosed type 1 diabetes patients and matched healthy donors. Regulatory and stem cell-like memory subsets were obtained from only 8 patients and roughly 8 healthy donors, while naive and central memory subsets were obtained from all 30 or so donors.

Broader findings and caveats from the paper: Naive, central memory and regulatory TCRB repertoires appeared to be more alike among patients than among healthy donors. PCR may preferentially amplify shorter templates, but because patient and control samples were amplified and corrected together, any resulting skew would affect both groups equally. Because the HLA sub-analyses included only small numbers of individuals, any influence of HLA type on TCRB rearrangement was left unresolved. Sequencing cDNA rather than genomic DNA could over-represent highly expressing activated cells, although activation and CD3 levels did not differ between groups. A moderate but significant shortening of TCRB CDR3 length was observed in type 1 diabetes patients in all four CD4+ subsets. At VDJ recombination sites, type 1 diabetes patients had fewer insertions and more deleted nucleotides, which implies abnormalities in thymic rearrangement.

All of the isolated RNA was reverse transcribed with the High Capacity cDNA Reverse Transcription Kit, so expressed TCRB transcripts were sequenced. Deep immunoSEQ sequencing was applied to naive, central memory and regulatory T cell samples, giving an average of about 3.6 million total reads per sample. After sorted cells were lysed in RLT buffer, RNA was extracted with DNase-treated RNeasy Micro or Mini kits, with the choice depending on cell number. Each cell subset was processed on its own to prevent cross-contamination, while patient and healthy donor samples were processed together. Using the immunoSEQ multiplex PCR, TCRB sequences were amplified from cDNA into 87-bp fragments spanning the CDR3 region. The amplicons were sequenced using the Illumina HiSeq platform. In the source study's methods: PCR bias was computationally corrected using synthetic template baselines, reads within Hamming distance 2 were collapsed, and singletons that could not be merged were discarded. Reads were aligned to IMGT to assign V, D and J genes, CDR3 length, and insertions or deletions at six rearrangement sites. Clonotype counts were normalized to sorted cell number within each subset before computing true diversity and Gini coefficients with the tcR R package. The overlap coefficient, calculated on TCRB nucleotide sequences, was used to measure repertoire sharing. Drawn from immuneACCESS, this table holds only the in-frame rearrangements with V and J called that TCRdb kept. Clones are partly lost; checked studies trace under half to an unresolved V gene and leave the rest unexplained. The V and J calls and clone size come from that table; D and trimming were worked out from the DNA. This sample gives around 150,000 clones in total; roughly 9% of them show up just once. The top ten constitute 0.65% to 0.9% of the sample.

Trimming removed 6 bases from V and 0 bases from J; the gene matches leave 6 bases unexplained. The CDR3 contains 15 residues, cysteine and phenylalanine counted. Kept here is only the CDR3 DNA, which spans 45 bases and is read in frame from base 1. Each donor gave one peripheral blood draw, around 0.12 L on average, collected into heparinised tubes. A BD FACSAria II was used to sort naive, central memory, regulatory and stem cell-like memory CD4+ T cells with a panel that included CD45RO, CCR7, CD25, CD127, CD95 and CD27. Every sorted population had a purity above 95%. Right away, PBMCs were isolated by Lymphoprep density gradient centrifugation and were stained directly, with no culture step. So that batch effects would be minimized, each experiment stained and sorted samples in pairs, pairing one healthy donor with one patient. A remark on this clone: It has no known antigen specificity. Base qualities are not recorded, but no much larger clone differs from it by a single base.

This receptor was identified in a woman in her twenties or thirties with type 1 diabetes. The chain joins TRBV23-1 to TRBJ2-7, with 9 middle bases fitting TRBD1. TRBV23-1 carries the ORF label, with uncertain function. Sequencing input: central memory CD4+ T cells from blood. The DNA is as follows: TGCGCCAGCAGATTAGGACAGGGGCACTCCTACGAGCAGTACTTC. Its protein reads: CASRLGQGHSYEQYF.